Detailed here is one T cell receptor beta chain. It lacks a known antigen. No base qualities exist here, and no much larger clone lies one base off it. The entry originates in a study of blood T cell repertoires in COVID-19 (TCRdb year 2020). A note on the overall study: The collaborator samples originated in the United States, Italy and Spain and spanned the acute and convalescent phases of COVID-19. The material from the prospective study consisted of cDNA or gDNA derived from T cells, B-cell-depleted T cells, or PBMCs. The dataset comprised deeply sampled blood TCRbeta repertoires from subjects exposed to, actively infected with, or recovered from COVID-19. The repertoires were released in a freely available public database meant as a resource for research on the immune response to SARS-CoV-2. Samples were obtained from the ongoing ImmuneRACE study (first 160 participants) and from some 1,200 subjects provided by 6 global collaborators. The sample metadata nearly always contained a de-identified subject ID, COVID-19 status, age in years and sex. HLA class I and class II types, where available, came from metadata supplied by the sample provider rather than from assay-based typing. General study outcomes and caveats: The quantity of clinical and demographic metadata differed by source and by participant and was supplied without curation.

TCRbeta CDR3 regions were amplified from genomic DNA using the immunoSEQ Assay, a bias-controlled multiplex PCR. Concerning the study's data processing: The number of nucleated cells in each sample was estimated from the amplification of reference gene primers within the assay. Sequence reads were collapsed and filtered to measure the absolute abundance of every unique TCRbeta CDR3 rearrangement. For each sample, productive Simpson clonality was calculated by taking the square root of Simpson's diversity index across productive rearrangements. TCRdb stores this immuneACCESS table with in-frame sequences only. Part of the clones is absent; in the studies checked, under half of the shortfall reflects unresolved V genes, and no reason is known for the rest. For V, J and clone size, that table is used; D and trimming come from the DNA. This sample lists 50,000 to 85,000 clones; less than 85% were detected once. The ten most abundant clones make up about 6.2% of the sample.

Collaborating institutions collected whole blood in K2EDTA tubes following their own protocols. For TCRbeta analysis, collaborators shipped samples as frozen whole blood, isolated PBMCs, or DNA extracted from either of those sample types. CDR3 length: 15 amino acids, cysteine to phenylalanine. Only CDR3 DNA is held: 45 bases, read in frame from base 1. V is trimmed back by 7 bases and J by 0 bases, and the junction contains 9 bases that no gene match accounts for. Via the germline V gene, CDR1 is SQVTM and CDR2 ANQGSEA. This chain joins TRBV29-1 to TRBJ1-3; 7 central bases correspond to TRBD1. This TCR came from a man aged 55 to 70 with acute or convalescent COVID-19. Sequencing used peripheral blood. The CDR3 protein sequence reads: CSAQGGEFSGNTIYF. The bases read TGCAGCGCCCAAGGGGGCGAGTTCTCTGGAAACACCATATATTTT.